Listed here are 9 T cell receptor beta chains from one sample, sequenced in a study of T cell responses to AZD1222 COVID-19 vaccine. Here immunoSEQ multiplex PCR was the method, and the copy in TCRdb shows in-frame clones only, minus some. Found here are about 140,000 clones, roughly 92% of them singletons; the top ten hold approximately 4.8%. Sequenced material: peripheral blood, taken on day 0 of AZD1222 vaccination. The receptor set was obtained from an adult in good health.

This clone was detected only once. This chain uses TRBV28 with TRBJ1-1; no clear D gene. The CDR3 spans 10 residues. Trimming removed 10 bases at V and 5 bases at J, with 8 bases between. Germline-derived CDR1 and CDR2 are MDHEN and SYDVKM. The CDR3: CATDRTEAFF. CDR3 sequence (DNA): TGTGCCACCGATCGGACTGAAGCTTTCTTT.

This chain links TRBV11-2 with TRBJ2-3; D gene ambiguous. The V gene's germline CDR1 is SGHAT and CDR2 FQNNGV. The CDR3 consists of 14 residues. V was clipped by 5 bases and J by 0 bases, with 9 bases between them. In DNA form, the CDR3 reads TGTGCCAGCAGCCCACTGACTAGCACAGATACGCAGTATTTT. This codes for CASSPLTSTDTQYF.

The V call is TRBV10-3, the J call TRBJ2-3; D is perhaps TRBD1 or TRBD2 (6 bases each). The length of the CDR3 is 14 residues. Trimming removed 7 bases from V and 2 bases from J, with 13 bases in between. Germline V gene data show CDR1 as ENHRY and CDR2 as SYGVKD. The CDR3 nucleotides are TGTGCCATCAAAAGGGGGGATCTCACAGATACGCAGTATTTT. It yields the protein CAIKRGDLTDTQYF.

The rearrangement uses TRBV28 and TRBJ2-5; 7 bases are shared with TRBD2. V trimming: 3 bases; J trimming: 3 bases; junction bases outside the gene matches: 7. CDR3 length: 15 amino acids. Looked up from germline, CDR1 is MDHEN and CDR2 is SYDVKM. CDR3 nucleotide sequence: TGTGCCAGCAGTTTCCATGGAGCGGGGAAAGAGACCCAGTACTTC. As protein: CASSFHGAGKETQYF.

The chain links TRBV19 to TRBJ2-5, with TRBD1 identical over 7 bases. With V trimmed by 7 bases and J by 1 base, 9 bases remained unmatched. The CDR3 is made up of 15 amino acids. Germline V gives CDR1 LNHDA, CDR2 SQIVND (reference sequence). The CDR3 sequence: CASKTTGVTQETQYF. The CDR3 coding sequence is TGTGCCAGTAAAACTACAGGGGTTACCCAAGAGACCCAGTACTTC.

This CDR3 is CASSSGLAGPDEQFF. The CDR3 DNA is TGTGCCAGCAGCTCGGGACTAGCGGGACCCGATGAGCAGTTCTTC. The chain has TRBV7-6 and TRBJ2-1; 13 bases match TRBD2. Germline CDR1 reads SGHVS; CDR2 reads FNYEAQ. This CDR3 is 15 amino acids long. J was trimmed by 8 bases and V by 4 bases; bases with no gene match: 5.

The chain combines TRBV6-6 with TRBJ2-7; no reliable D call. The CDR3 loop spans 14 amino acids. Germline V gene data show CDR1 as MNHNY and CDR2 as SVGAGI (reference sequence). Trimming left V 2 bases short and J 2 bases short, with 10 bases between. The CDR3 coding sequence is TGTGCCAGCAGTTACCTCGGCGGAACCTACGAGCAGTACTTC. Amino acids: CASSYLGGTYEQYF.

The gene calls are TRBV4-1 and TRBJ2-7, with D unresolved. The CDR3 covers 11 residues. Trimming removed 0 bases at V and 7 bases at J, with 4 bases between. Germline V gives CDR1 MGHRA, CDR2 YSYEKL. The DNA of the CDR3 is TGCGCCAGCAGCCAAGAATTAGAGCAGTACTTC. Its protein product is CASSQELEQYF.

The chain joins TRBV18 to TRBJ1-1; a possible D gene is TRBD1 (6 bases). Trimming removed 8 bases at V and 6 bases at J, with 19 bases between. The germline gives CDR1 KGHSH, CDR2 LQKENI. This CDR3 comprises 14 residues. CDR3 region: CASLSGGGGSEAFF. The CDR3 coding sequence is TGTGCCAGCCTCTCTGGGGGCGGCGGTTCTGAAGCTTTCTTT.